This TCR beta chain was obtained from a study of cytomegalovirus exposure and HLA in healthy donors. Study-wide results and limits: The study listed approximately 160 cytomegalovirus-associated TCR beta chains. With high specificity and sensitivity, the classifier reportedly diagnosed cytomegalovirus status. The TCR clusters that emerged in the first cohort tended, a later analysis found, to co-occur in the 120 or so validation repertoires.

The CDR3 covers 11 residues. Per the germline V gene, CDR1 is DFQATT and CDR2 is SNEGSKA (reference sequence). Trimming removed 6 bases at V and 1 base at J, with 6 bases between. Produced via immunoSEQ multiplex PCR; TCRdb's table is partial and in-frame only. This table holds 150,000 or so clones, around 89% found once. The donors were part of the validation cohort of 100 to 150 subjects. That cohort was separate from the first cohort, which comprised roughly 670 subjects. Concerning this clone: The target antigen is unknown.

The receptor's source is a woman in her twenties or thirties in good health and CMV-seropositive. Sequencing was done on a sample of PBMCs. The chain links TRBV20-1 to TRBJ1-1; D remains ambiguous. CDR3 bases: TGCAGTGCCAAACAGAACACTGAAGCTTTCTTT. It specifies CSAKQNTEAFF.